This T cell receptor beta chain originates from a study of blood T cell repertoires in COVID-19. The overall study: PBMCs, B-cell-depleted T cells, or T cells were the source of the cDNA or gDNA that made up the material.

Data came from immunoSEQ multiplex PCR; TCRdb stores just in-frame clones and leaves some out. The profile shows a few hundred thousand clones, about 88% of them singletons. Germline values: CDR1 SGHRS, CDR2 YFSETQ. This CDR3 spans 15 amino acids. V lost 4 bases and J lost 7; bases outside the gene matches: 11. This clonotype was obtained from a woman aged 45-60 years who had been exposed to COVID-19. The chain joins TRBV5-1 to TRBJ1-1; 9 bases match TRBD1. The sequenced sample consisted of PBMCs or T cells enriched from blood (not recorded which). CDR3 loop: CASSGGGTGKYEAFF. The CDR3 nucleotides read TGCGCCAGCAGCGGGGGAGGGACAGGGAAGTATGAAGCTTTCTTT.